This T cell receptor (beta chain) was found in a study of beta chain features in type 1 diabetes. Study-wide results and caveats: A pattern of fewer insertions and more deletions at VDJ junctions was seen in type 1 diabetes patients. All four CD4+ subsets of Type 1 diabetes patients contained TCRB CDR3s that were moderately but significantly shorter.

This clone was seen only a few times. Its specificity is unknown. The whole isolated RNA underwent reverse transcription, so sequencing captured expressed TCRB transcripts. Repertoires were generated with immunoSEQ multiplex PCR, while TCRdb's copy carries only in-frame clones and drops some. The table shows about 360,000 clones, with roughly 12% occurring only once. Germline CDR1 reads MGHDK; CDR2 reads SYGVNS. The V end was cut by 2 bases, the J end by 8 bases, with 16 bases between. The CDR3 has 14 amino acids. This clonotype was obtained from a man aged 18 to 30 in good health. The material sequenced was naive CD4+ T cells from blood. The chain carries TRBV25-1 and TRBJ2-7; weak D call: TRBD1 (5 bases). The CDR3 spells CASSEGDRFFKQYF. The CDR3 coding sequence is TGTGCCAGCAGTGAAGGTGACAGATTCTTCAAGCAGTACTTC.